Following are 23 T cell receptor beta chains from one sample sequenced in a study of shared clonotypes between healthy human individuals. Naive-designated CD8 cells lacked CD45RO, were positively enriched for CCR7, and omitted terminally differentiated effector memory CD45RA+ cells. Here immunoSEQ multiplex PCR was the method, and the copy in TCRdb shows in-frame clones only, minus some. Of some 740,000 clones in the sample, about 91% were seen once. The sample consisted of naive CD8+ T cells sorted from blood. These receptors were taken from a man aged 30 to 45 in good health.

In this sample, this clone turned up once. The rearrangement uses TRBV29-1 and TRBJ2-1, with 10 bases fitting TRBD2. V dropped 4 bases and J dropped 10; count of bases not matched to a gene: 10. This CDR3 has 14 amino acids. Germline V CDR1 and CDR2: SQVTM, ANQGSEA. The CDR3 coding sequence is TGCAGCGTTGGTCGTAGCGGGAGGCCTCGGGAGCAGTTCTTC. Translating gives CSVGRSGRPREQFF.

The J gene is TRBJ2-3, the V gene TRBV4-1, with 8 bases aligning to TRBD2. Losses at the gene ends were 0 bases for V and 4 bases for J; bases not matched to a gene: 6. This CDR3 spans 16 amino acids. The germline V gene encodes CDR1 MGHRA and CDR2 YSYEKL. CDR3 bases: TGCGCCAGCAGCCAAGAGTCCAGCGGGAGTTCAGATACGCAGTATTTT. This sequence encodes CASSQESSGSSDTQYF.

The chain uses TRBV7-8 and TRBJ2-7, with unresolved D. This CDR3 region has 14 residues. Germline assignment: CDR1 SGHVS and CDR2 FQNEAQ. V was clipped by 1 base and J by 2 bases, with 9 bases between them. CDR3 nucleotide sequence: TGTGCCAGCAGCTTAGTCGCTAGAACCTACGAGCAGTACTTC. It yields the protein CASSLVARTYEQYF.

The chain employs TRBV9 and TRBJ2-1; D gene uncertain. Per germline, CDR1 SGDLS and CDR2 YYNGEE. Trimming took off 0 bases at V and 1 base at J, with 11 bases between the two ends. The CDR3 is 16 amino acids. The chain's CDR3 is CASSVVGRLSYNEQFF. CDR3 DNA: TGTGCCAGCAGCGTAGTTGGTAGACTTTCCTACAATGAGCAGTTCTTC.

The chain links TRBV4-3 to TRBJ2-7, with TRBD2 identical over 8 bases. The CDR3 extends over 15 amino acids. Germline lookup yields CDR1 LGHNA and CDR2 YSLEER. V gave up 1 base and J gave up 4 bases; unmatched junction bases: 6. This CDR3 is CASSQGTSGAYEQYF. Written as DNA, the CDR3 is TGCGCCAGCAGCCAAGGTACTAGCGGAGCGTACGAGCAGTACTTC.

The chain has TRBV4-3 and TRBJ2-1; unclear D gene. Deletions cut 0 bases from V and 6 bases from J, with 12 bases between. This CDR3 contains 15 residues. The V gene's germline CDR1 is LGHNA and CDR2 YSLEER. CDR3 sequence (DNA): TGCGCCAGCAGCCAAGATCTCTACTACCCCAATGAGCAGTTCTTC. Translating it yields CASSQDLYYPNEQFF.

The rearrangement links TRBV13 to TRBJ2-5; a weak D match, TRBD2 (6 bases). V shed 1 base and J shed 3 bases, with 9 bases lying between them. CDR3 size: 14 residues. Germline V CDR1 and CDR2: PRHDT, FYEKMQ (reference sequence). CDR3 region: CASSLAVAEETQYF. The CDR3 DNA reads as TGTGCCAGCAGCTTAGCGGTAGCGGAAGAGACCCAGTACTTC.

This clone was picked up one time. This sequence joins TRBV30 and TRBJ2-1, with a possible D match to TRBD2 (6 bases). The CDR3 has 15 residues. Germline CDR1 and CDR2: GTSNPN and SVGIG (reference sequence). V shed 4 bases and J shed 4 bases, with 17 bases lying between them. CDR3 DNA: TGTGCCTGGACCTCGGGTAGCGGTGTTTACAATGAGCAGTTCTTC. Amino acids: CAWTSGSGVYNEQFF.

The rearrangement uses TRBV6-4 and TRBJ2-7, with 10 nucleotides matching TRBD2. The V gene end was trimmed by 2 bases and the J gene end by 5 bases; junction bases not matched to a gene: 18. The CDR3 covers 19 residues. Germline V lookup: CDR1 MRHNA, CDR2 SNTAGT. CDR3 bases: TGTGCCAGCAGTGACACTCGAGACTTAGGACTAGCGGCGAAAAACGAGCAGTACTTC. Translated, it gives CASSDTRDLGLAAKNEQYF.

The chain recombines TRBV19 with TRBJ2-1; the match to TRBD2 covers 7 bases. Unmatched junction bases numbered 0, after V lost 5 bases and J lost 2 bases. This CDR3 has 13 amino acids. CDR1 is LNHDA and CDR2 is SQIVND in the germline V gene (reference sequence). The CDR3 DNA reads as TGTGCCAGTAGTGCGGGAGCCTACAATGAGCAGTTCTTC. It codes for CASSAGAYNEQFF.

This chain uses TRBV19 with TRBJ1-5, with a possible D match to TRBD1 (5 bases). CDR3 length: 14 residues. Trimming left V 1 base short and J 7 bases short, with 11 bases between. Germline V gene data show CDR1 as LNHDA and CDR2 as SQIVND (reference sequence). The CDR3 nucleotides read TGTGCCAGTAGTATAGGACAGTCTATCCAGCCCCAGCATTTT. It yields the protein CASSIGQSIQPQHF.

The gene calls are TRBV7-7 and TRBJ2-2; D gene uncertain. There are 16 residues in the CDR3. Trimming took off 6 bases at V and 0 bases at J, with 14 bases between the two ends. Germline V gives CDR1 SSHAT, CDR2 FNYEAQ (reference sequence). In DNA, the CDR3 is TGTGCCAGCAGTCCTCATAGGCCTCCGAACACCGGGGAGCTGTTTTTT. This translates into CASSPHRPPNTGELFF.

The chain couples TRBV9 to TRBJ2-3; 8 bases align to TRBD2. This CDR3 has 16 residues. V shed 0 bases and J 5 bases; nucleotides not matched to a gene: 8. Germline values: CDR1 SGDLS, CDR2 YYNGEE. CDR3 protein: CASSVVREVPRDTQYF. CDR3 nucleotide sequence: TGTGCCAGCAGCGTAGTGCGGGAGGTCCCCCGAGATACGCAGTATTTT. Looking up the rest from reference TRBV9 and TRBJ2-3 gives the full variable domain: DSGVTQTPKHLITATGQRVTLRCSPRSGDLSVYWYQQSLDQGLQFLIQYYNGEERAKGNILERFSAQQFPDLHSELNLSSLELGDSALYFCASSVVREVPRDTQYFGPGTRLTVL.

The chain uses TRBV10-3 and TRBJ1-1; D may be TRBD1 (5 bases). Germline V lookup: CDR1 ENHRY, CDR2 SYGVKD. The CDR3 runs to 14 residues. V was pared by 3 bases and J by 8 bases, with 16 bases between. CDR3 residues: CAISDIPGQPEAFF. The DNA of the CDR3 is TGTGCCATCAGTGACATCCCGGGGCAGCCCGAAGCTTTCTTT.

Here the CDR3 DNA reads TGTGCCAGCAGCGCGACAGGAGCGATGAACACTGAAGCTTTCTTT. Its translation: CASSATGAMNTEAFF. The chain has TRBV9 and TRBJ1-1, with D perhaps TRBD1 (6 bases). Deletions cut 3 bases from V and 0 bases from J, with 12 bases between. This CDR3 has 15 residues. Germline assignment: CDR1 SGDLS and CDR2 YYNGEE.

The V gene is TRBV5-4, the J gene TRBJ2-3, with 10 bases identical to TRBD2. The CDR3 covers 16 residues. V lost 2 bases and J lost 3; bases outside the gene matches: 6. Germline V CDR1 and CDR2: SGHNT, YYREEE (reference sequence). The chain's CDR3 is CASSLGLGLATDTQYF. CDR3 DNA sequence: TGTGCCAGCAGCTTAGGGTTGGGACTAGCGACAGATACGCAGTATTTT.

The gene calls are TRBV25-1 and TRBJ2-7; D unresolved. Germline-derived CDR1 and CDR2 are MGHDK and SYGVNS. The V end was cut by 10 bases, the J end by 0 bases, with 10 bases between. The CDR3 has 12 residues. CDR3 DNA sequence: TGTGCCACCGAGAGTTACTCCTACGAGCAGTACTTC. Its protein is CATESYSYEQYF.

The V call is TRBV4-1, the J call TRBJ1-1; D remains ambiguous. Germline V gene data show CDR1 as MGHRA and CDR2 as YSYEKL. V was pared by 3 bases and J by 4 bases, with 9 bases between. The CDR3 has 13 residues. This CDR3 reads CASSHGLSTEAFF. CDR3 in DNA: TGCGCCAGCAGCCATGGGCTTAGCACTGAAGCTTTCTTT.

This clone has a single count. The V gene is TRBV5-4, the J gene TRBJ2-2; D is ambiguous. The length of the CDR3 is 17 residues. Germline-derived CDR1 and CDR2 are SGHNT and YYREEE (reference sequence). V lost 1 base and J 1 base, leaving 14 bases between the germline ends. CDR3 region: CASSLQEVILNTGELFF. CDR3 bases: TGTGCCAGCAGCTTGCAGGAAGTCATCCTGAACACCGGGGAGCTGTTTTTT. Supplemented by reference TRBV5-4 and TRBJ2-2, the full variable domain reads ETGVTQSPTHLIKTRGQQVTLRCSSQSGHNTVSWYQQALGQGPQFIFQYYREEENGRGNFPPRFSGLQFPNYSSELNVNALELDDSALYLCASSLQEVILNTGELFFGEGSRLTVL.

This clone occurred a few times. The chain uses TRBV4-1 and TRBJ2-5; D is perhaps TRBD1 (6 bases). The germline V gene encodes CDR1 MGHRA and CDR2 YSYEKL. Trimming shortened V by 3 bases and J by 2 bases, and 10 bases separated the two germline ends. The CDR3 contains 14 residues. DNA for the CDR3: TGCGCCAGCAGCCATCGACAGGTACAAGAGACCCAGTACTTC. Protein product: CASSHRQVQETQYF.

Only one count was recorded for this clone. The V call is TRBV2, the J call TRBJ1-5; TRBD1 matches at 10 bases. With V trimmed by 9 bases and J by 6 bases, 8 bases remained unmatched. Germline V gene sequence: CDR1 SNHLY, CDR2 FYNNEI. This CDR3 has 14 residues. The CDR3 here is CASAGTGAFQPQHF. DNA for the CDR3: TGTGCCAGTGCCGGGACAGGGGCTTTTCAGCCCCAGCATTTT.

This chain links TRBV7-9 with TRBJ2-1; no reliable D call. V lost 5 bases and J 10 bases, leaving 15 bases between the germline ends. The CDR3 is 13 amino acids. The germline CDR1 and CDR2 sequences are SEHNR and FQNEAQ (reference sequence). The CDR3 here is CASSPQRPTEQFF. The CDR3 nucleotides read TGTGCCAGCAGCCCACAACGCCCGACAGAGCAGTTCTTC. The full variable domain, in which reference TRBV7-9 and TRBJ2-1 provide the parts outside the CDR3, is DTGVSQNPRHKITKRGQNVTFRCDPISEHNRLYWYRQTLGQGPEFLTYFQNEAQLEKSRLLSDRFSAERPKGSFSTLEIQRTEQGDSAMYLCASSPQRPTEQFFGPGTRLTVL.

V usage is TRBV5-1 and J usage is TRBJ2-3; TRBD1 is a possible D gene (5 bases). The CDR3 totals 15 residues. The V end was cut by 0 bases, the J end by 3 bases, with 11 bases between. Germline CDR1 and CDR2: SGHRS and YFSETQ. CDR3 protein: CASSLGGRETDTQYF. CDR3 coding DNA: TGCGCCAGCAGCTTGGGGGGCAGGGAAACAGATACGCAGTATTTT.